The 6 T cell receptor beta chains reported below all come from one sample, sequenced in a study of T cells in localized non-small cell lung cancer. Some clones are missing from TCRdb's copy, which holds only in-frame ones; the method was immunoSEQ multiplex PCR. The sample has under 100,000 clones; 88% are singletons. The sequencing used peripheral blood, collected before any cancer treatment. These receptors all stem from a woman aged 35 to 75 with stage I squamous cell lung carcinoma.

This chain links TRBV18 with TRBJ1-1; D is uncertain. In germline, CDR1 is KGHSH, CDR2 LQKENI. The CDR3 contains 17 residues. V was cut by 3 bases and J by 3 bases, with 20 bases left in between. CDR3 nucleotide sequence: TGTGCCAGCTCACCTAGTATTAGCGGGAGAGGAGACACTGAAGCTTTCTTT. Translated, it gives CASSPSISGRGDTEAFF.

The rearrangement links TRBV5-1 to TRBJ1-1, with D possibly being TRBD1 (6 bases). CDR3 length: 15 residues. The ends were cut back, 4 bases at V and 0 bases at J, with 13 bases in the middle. Looked up from germline, CDR1 is SGHRS and CDR2 is YFSETQ. The CDR3 DNA is TGCGCCAGCAGCGGGACGGGGGGCTTGAACACTGAAGCTTTCTTT. Protein sequence: CASSGTGGLNTEAFF.

V and J are TRBV6-6 and TRBJ2-3, with a possible D match to TRBD1 (6 bases). The V gene lost 6 bases and the J gene lost 1 base, with 17 bases spanning the gap. Germline CDR1 and CDR2: MNHNY and SVGAGI (reference sequence). The CDR3 is 16 residues long. The CDR3 DNA reads as TGTGCCAGCAGAGAAACCAGGGGCCGGGGCACAGATACGCAGTATTTT. Its protein product is CASRETRGRGTDTQYF.

There are a few counts of this clone. The gene calls are TRBV6-6 and TRBJ2-1, with D unclear. Trimming removed 5 bases at V and 6 bases at J, with 5 bases between. The CDR3 sequence is 11 residues long. The germline gives CDR1 MNHNY, CDR2 SVGAGI (reference sequence). The CDR3 protein is CASSLSNEQFF. In nucleotides, the CDR3 is TGTGCCAGCAGTCTCTCCAATGAGCAGTTCTTC.

V gene TRBV28 combines with J gene TRBJ1-2, with 9 bases identical to TRBD1. The CDR3 length is 14 residues. V lost 6 bases to trimming and J lost 7 bases; unmatched junction nucleotides: 9. CDR1 is MDHEN and CDR2 is SYDVKM in the germline V gene. The CDR3 sequence: CASRPGQGTVGYTF. The CDR3 nucleotides are TGTGCCAGCAGACCCGGACAGGGGACGGTTGGCTACACCTTC.

J is TRBJ2-7 and V is TRBV5-1; 9 positions match TRBD2. The length of the CDR3 is 16 residues. With 0 bases clipped from V and 2 bases from J, the junction kept 6 bases outside the gene matches. Germline CDR1 and CDR2: SGHRS and YFSETQ. CDR3 coding DNA: TGCGCCAGCAGCTTGGCTAGCGGGGTGATTACCTACGAGCAGTACTTC. Its protein is CASSLASGVITYEQYF.